This T cell receptor beta chain was sequenced for a study of monozygotic twins with inflammatory bowel disease (dated by TCRdb to between 2017 and 2020). Study-wide context: The complete study included about 30 monozygotic twin pairs: 19 IBD-discordant Danish pairs and nine German pairs, of which four were IBD-concordant and five were IBD-discordant. Within discordant pairs, disease-associated traits were sought mainly by comparing IBD patients with their genetically identical healthy co-twins. Each individual had, on average, about 151 000 unique TCRalpha sequences and 181 000 unique TCRbeta sequences available for analysis.

From the germline V gene, CDR1 is SGHTA and CDR2 is FQGNSA. Spanning cysteine to phenylalanine, the CDR3 consists of 15 amino acids. No DNA was logged. An approximately 2.6 ml peripheral blood sample was drawn into PAXgene tubes per donor and stored at -80°C. Total RNA was isolated from whole blood with the PAXgene blood miRNA kit on an automated QIAcube, without T cell sorting. Deep TCRalpha and TCRbeta repertoire profiling with unique molecular barcoding was performed on peripheral blood of monozygotic twin pairs concordant or discordant for inflammatory bowel disease. For every twin pair, smoking habits were documented, and each individual was categorised as a current, former or never smoker. Broad study findings and their caveats: The analysis was unable to tell different T cell subtypes apart. No single strong signal or clonotype linked to IBD turned up in the results, so the idea that one exists was not supported. Repertoire similarity did not differ between concordant and discordant twins, which could be due to limited statistical power. Because patients were on differing immunosuppressive treatments, the repertoires may have picked up extra background noise and inter-individual variability. IBD patients shared fewer clonotypes with other individuals than healthy twins did, most markedly in patients showing signs of disease activity. TCRbeta repertoire diversity, by inverse Simpson index, was decreased in IBD patients compared with their healthy co-twins.

Points on this clonotype: It has no known antigen specificity.

Library method: 5' RACE. Preparation of each TCR library used around 3.5 ug of total RNA. For each sample, cDNA was synthesized in eight separate reactions using SMARTScribe reverse transcriptase. During cDNA synthesis, template switching introduced unique molecular identifiers that contained a 6-nucleotide sample barcode. Two nested PCRs of roughly 16 and 10 cycles amplified the TCRalpha and TCRbeta cDNA, and bead purification followed each PCR. Before amplification, the cDNA was both treated with uracil DNA-glycosylase and purified with the QIAquick PCR purification kit. The second PCR added Illumina TruSeq-compatible adapters along with sample-specific barcodes. Library quality and concentration were checked on TapeStation and Qubit, and libraries were pooled at about 5 ng each. Pooled libraries were sequenced on an Illumina HiSeq2500 single-index Rapid Run with 2 x 100 bp reads and custom sequencing primers. Turning to the authors' computational methods: UMI-based consensus assembly with MiGEC version 1.2.6 was used to correct PCR and sequencing errors. MiXCR version 2.1.1 was used for V(D)J alignment, clonotype assembly and CDR3 extraction. To normalise gene usage, clonotype sharing and MAIT/NKT TCR abundance, the top 1000, 10 000 and 20 000 clonotypes in each sample were analysed. After downsampling to 27 000 UMIs, diversity was calculated as the inverse Simpson index using the vegan R package. Statistical testing used paired Mann-Whitney U tests on the discordant twin pairs and applied Benjamini-Hochberg correction for multiple testing. After reprocessing by TCRdb, each CDR3 protein sequence is one entry, and no DNA is given. TCRdb's processing, not the study's, gives the V and J calls here. The sample table holds 200,000 to 250,000 distinct CDR3 sequences. The ten largest account for roughly 1.7% of the sample.

This clonotype originated in a human donor with ulcerative colitis or Crohn's disease, or a healthy co-twin of an affected twin (not recorded which). The material sequenced was blood. This chain joins TRBV7-2 to TRBJ1-5; TCRdb selects TRBD1, and the lack of DNA leaves this call unchecked. The CDR3 region: CASSLEGHSNQPQHF.